The T cell receptor beta chain under discussion was sequenced for a study of blood T cell repertoires in COVID-19 (dated by TCRdb to between 2020 and 2021). With respect to the entire study: Collaborator samples came from the United States, Italy and Spain and covered acute and convalescent phases of COVID-19. Subjects who had been exposed to COVID-19, were actively infected with it, or had recovered from it provided the deeply sampled blood TCRbeta repertoires that made up the dataset. The repertoires were made available in a free public database intended to serve as a resource for research on the immune response to SARS-CoV-2. Where HLA class I and class II types were available, the types were taken from metadata supplied by the sample provider, not from assay-based typing. The prospective study material was composed of cDNA or gDNA derived from T cells, B-cell-depleted T cells, or PBMCs. A de-identified subject ID, COVID-19 status, age in years and sex were almost always included in the sample metadata. Samples were obtained from the ongoing ImmuneRACE study (first 160 participants) and from about 1,300 subjects provided by 6 global collaborators. Overall study results and their limits: How much clinical and demographic metadata was included differed by source and by participant, and the metadata was provided uncurated.

A word on this clone: The target of this receptor is not known. The record has no base qualities; no much larger clone is one base away. Within the sample, other DNA sequences also encode this same CDR3.

The CDR3 holds 16 amino acids from the cysteine to the phenylalanine. The retained sequence is limited to the CDR3, 48 bases, with the frame set at the first base. For CDR1 and CDR2, the germline V gene lists LGHNA and YNFKEQ. Trimming leaves V shorter by 1 base and J shorter by 2 bases, with the junction holding 4 bases beyond the gene matches. TCRbeta CDR3 regions were amplified from genomic DNA by means of the immunoSEQ Assay, a bias-controlled multiplex PCR. Per the original workflow: The number of nucleated cells in each sample was estimated by amplification of reference gene primers within the assay. Sequence reads were collapsed and filtered to measure the absolute abundance of every unique TCRbeta CDR3 rearrangement. For each sample, productive Simpson clonality was calculated as the square root of Simpson's diversity index over productive rearrangements. TCRdb obtained this table from immuneACCESS and retained in-frame rearrangements with V and J assigned. These tables miss some clones; where compared with another copy, unresolved V genes account for less than half of the shortfall, and the remainder is unexplained. V and J calls plus clone size are reproduced from that table; the DNA served to infer D and trimming. This sample gives hundreds of thousands of clones in total; 88% of them show up just once. The ten biggest clones cover 2.1% of the sample.

A second Seattle source provided samples from volunteer blood donors who had recovered from COVID-19. Whole blood was collected in K2EDTA tubes by collaborating institutions according to the institutions' own protocols. For TCRbeta analysis, collaborators shipped samples as frozen whole blood, isolated PBMCs, or DNA extracted from either of those sample types. Source material: peripheral blood. This chain joins TRBV4-2 to TRBJ2-3; 9 middle bases align to TRBD2. The clonotype originates from a woman between 35 and 50 years old who had recovered from COVID-19. The CDR3 protein sequence reads: CASSQVVAGVTDTQYF. The sequenced DNA is TGTGCCAGCAGCCAAGTCGTAGCGGGGGTCACAGATACGCAGTATTTT.